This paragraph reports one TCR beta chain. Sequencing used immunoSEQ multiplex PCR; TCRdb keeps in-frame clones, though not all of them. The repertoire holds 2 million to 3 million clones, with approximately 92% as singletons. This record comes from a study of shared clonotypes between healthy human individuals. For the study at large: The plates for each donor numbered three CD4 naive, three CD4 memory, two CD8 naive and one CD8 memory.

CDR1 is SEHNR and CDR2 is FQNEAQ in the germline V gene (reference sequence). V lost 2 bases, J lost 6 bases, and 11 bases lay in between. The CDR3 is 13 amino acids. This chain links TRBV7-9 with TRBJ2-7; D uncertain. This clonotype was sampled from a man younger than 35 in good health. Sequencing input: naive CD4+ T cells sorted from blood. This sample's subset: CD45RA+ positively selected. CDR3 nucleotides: TGTGCCAGCAGCTTACCTCCGTCGAGCGAGCAGTACTTC. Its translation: CASSLPPSSEQYF.